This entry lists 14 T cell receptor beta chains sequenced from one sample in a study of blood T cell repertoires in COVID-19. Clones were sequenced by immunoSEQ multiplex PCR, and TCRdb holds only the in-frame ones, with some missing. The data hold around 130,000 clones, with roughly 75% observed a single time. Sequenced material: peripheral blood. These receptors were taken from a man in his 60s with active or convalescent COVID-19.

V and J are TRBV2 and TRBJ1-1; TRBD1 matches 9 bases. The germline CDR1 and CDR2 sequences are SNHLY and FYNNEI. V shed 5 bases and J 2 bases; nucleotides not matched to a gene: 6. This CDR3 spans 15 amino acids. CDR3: CASSLTGGTNTEAFF. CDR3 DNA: TGTGCCAGCAGTTTGACAGGGGGGACAAACACTGAAGCTTTCTTT.

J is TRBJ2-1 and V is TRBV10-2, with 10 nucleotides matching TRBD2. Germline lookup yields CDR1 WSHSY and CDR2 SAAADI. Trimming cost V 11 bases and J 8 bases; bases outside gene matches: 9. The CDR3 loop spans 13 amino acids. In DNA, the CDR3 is TGCGCCGGAGCGGGAGGGAAAGAGGATGAGCAGTTCTTC. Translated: CAGAGGKEDEQFF.

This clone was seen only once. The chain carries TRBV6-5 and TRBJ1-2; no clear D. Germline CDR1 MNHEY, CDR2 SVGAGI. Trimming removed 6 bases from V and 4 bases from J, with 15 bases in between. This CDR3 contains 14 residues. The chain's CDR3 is CASRVAVTAYGYTF. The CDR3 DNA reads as TGTGCCAGCAGGGTGGCAGTAACCGCCTATGGCTACACCTTC.

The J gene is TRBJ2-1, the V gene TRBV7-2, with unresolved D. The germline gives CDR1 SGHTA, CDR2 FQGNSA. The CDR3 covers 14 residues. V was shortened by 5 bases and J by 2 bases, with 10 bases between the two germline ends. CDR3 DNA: TGTGCCAGCAGCCACCGGGTAACCTACAATGAGCAGTTCTTC. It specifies CASSHRVTYNEQFF.

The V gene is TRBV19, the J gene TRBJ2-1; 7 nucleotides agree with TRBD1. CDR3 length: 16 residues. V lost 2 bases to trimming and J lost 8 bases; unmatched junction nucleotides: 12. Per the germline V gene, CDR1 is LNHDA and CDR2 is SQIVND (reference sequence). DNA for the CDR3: TGTGCCAGTAGTATAAGTTGGGGAGACAGGGATGATGAGCAGTTCTTC. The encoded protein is CASSISWGDRDDEQFF.

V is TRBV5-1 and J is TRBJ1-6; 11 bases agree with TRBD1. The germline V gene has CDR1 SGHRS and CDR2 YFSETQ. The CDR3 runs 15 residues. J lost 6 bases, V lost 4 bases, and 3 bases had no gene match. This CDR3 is CASSVGQGGNSPLHF. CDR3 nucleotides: TGCGCCAGCAGCGTGGGACAGGGGGGTAATTCACCCCTCCACTTT. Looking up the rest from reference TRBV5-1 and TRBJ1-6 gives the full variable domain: KAGVTQTPRYLIKTRGQQVTLSCSPISGHRSVSWYQQTPGQGLQFLFEYFSETQRNKGNFPGRFSGRQFSNSRSEMNVSTLELGDSALYLCASSVGQGGNSPLHFGNGTRLTVT.

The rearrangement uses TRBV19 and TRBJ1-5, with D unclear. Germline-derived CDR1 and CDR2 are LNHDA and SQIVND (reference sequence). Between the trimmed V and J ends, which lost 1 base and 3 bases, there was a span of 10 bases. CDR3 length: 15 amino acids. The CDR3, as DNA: TGTGCCAGTAGTATAGTCGGAGGATTCAATCAGCCCCAGCATTTT. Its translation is CASSIVGGFNQPQHF. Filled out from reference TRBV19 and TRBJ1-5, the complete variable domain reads DGGITQSPKYLFRKEGQNVTLSCEQNLNHDAMYWYRQDPGQGLRLIYYSQIVNDFQKGDIAEGYSVSREKKESFPLTVTSAQKNPTAFYLCASSIVGGFNQPQHFGDGTRLSIL.

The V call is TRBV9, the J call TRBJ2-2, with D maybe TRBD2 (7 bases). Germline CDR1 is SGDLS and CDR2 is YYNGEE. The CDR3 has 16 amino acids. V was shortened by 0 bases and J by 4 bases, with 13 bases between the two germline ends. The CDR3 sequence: CASSVARGRATGELFF. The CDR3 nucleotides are TGTGCCAGCAGCGTAGCTAGGGGGAGGGCCACCGGGGAGCTGTTTTTT.

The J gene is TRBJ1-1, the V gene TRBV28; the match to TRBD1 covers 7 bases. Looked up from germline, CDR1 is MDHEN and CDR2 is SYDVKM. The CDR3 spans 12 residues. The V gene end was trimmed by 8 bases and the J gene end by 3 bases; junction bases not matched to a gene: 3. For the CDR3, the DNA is TGTGCCAGCCGGGACAGTCACACTGAAGCTTTCTTT. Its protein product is CASRDSHTEAFF.

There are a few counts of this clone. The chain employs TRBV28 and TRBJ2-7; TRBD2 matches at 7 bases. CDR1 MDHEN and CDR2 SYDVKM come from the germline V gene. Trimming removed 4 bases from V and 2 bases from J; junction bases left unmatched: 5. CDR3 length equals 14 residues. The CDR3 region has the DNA TGTGCCAGCAGTTACCCTAGCGGAGCCTACGAGCAGTACTTC. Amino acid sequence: CASSYPSGAYEQYF.

The CDR3 nucleotides read TGTGCCAGCAGCTTCAATGCGGGAGAAGAGACCCAGTACTTC. Residues: CASSFNAGEETQYF. V and J are TRBV7-2 and TRBJ2-5, with 7 bases lining up with TRBD2. This CDR3 has 14 residues. V shed 3 bases, J shed 3 bases, and the junction held 4 bases outside the gene matches. Germline assignment: CDR1 SGHTA and CDR2 FQGNSA.

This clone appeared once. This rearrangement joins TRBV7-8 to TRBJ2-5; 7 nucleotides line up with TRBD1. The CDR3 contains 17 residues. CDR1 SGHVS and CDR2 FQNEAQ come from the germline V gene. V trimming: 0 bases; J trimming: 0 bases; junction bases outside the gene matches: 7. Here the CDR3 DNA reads TGTGCCAGCAGCTTAGCTTCGGGACAGAGGTACCAAGAGACCCAGTACTTC. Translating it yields CASSLASGQRYQETQYF.

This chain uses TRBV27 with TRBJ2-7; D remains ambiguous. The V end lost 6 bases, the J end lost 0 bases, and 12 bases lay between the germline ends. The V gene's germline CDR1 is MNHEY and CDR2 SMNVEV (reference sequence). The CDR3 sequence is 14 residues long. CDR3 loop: CASSPRRSSYEQYF. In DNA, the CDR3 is TGTGCCAGCAGCCCCCGAAGGAGCTCCTACGAGCAGTACTTC.

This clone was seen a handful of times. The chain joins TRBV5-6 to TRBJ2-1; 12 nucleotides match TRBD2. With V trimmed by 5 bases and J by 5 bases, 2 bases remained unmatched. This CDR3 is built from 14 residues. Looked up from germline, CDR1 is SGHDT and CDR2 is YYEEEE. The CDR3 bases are TGTGCCAGCAGACCTAGCGGGAGGGACAATGAGCAGTTCTTC. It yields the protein CASRPSGRDNEQFF.